What follows is one T cell receptor (beta chain) and its context. Its antigen is unidentified. The sample comes from a study of T-cell reconstitution after alpha-beta-depleted transplantation in children. Findings and caveats of the study: Among T cells one year after transplant, newly produced cells accounted for most counts and diversity.

Unique molecular identifiers were used in preparing the TCRbeta library. Using its own MiXCR run on the PCR reads, TCRdb lists one record per CDR3 protein. The table shows 95,000 to 150,000 distinct CDR3 sequences, with roughly 24% occurring only once. V lost 5 bases and J 7 bases, leaving 14 bases between the germline ends. Germline V CDR1 and CDR2: SEHNR, FQNEAQ (reference sequence). The CDR3 is 13 residues long. This chain joins TRBV7-9 and TRBJ1-1, with D possibly matching TRBD1 (5 bases). Sequenced material: PBMCs, mostly from graft donor cells, taken 180 days after TCRalphabeta/CD19-depleted stem cell transplant. This receptor was taken from a male patient aged 2-9 years who had a stem cell transplant for chronic granulomatous disease, so the T cells may come from the graft donor. CDR3 sequence: CASSIKPTVEAFF. In DNA form, the CDR3 reads TGTGCCAGCAGCATTAAGCCGACAGTTGAAGCTTTCTTT. The full variable domain, in which reference TRBV7-9 and TRBJ1-1 provide the parts outside the CDR3, is DTGVSQNPRHKITKRGQNVTFRCDPISEHNRLYWYRQTLGQGPEFLTYFQNEAQLEKSRLLSDRFSAERPKGSFSTLEIQRTEQGDSAMYLCASSIKPTVEAFFGQGTRLTVV.